The present T cell receptor beta chain was sequenced within a study of cytomegalovirus exposure and HLA in healthy donors. Germline V gene lookup returns CDR1 MNHNY and CDR2 SVGAGI (reference sequence). Trimming took off 2 bases at V and 3 bases at J, with 8 bases between the two ends. The CDR3 sequence is 13 residues long. The study's findings and limits: Cytomegalovirus-associated TCR beta chains were listed, numbering 150 to 200.

As concerns this clone: Its antigen is not identified.

Data came from immunoSEQ multiplex PCR; TCRdb stores just in-frame clones and leaves some out. The sample includes 120,000 or so clones, more than 85% seen only once; the top ten take roughly 4.4%. V gene TRBV6-6 combines with J gene TRBJ2-7; tentatively, D is TRBD1 (6 bases). This TCR was recovered from a man between 18 and 35 years old in good health and CMV-seropositive. Sequencing was done on a sample of PBMCs. This CDR3 is CASSYRTVYEQYF. The CDR3 DNA sequence: TGTGCCAGCAGTTACCGGACAGTCTACGAGCAGTACTTC.